This T cell receptor (beta chain) was observed in a study of glioma-infiltrating T cells. Turning to the study itself: WHO grade II oligodendrogliomas or astrocytomas, plus non-recurrent WHO grade IV glioblastomas, were sampled.

The iRepertoire nested amplicon-rescue multiplex PCR amplified TCR alpha and beta CDR3s from RNA. One-step reverse transcription and amplification started from about 100-400 ng of tissue mRNA or PBMC total RNA. TCRdb itself ran the multiplex PCR reads through MiXCR, one entry per CDR3 protein. The sample lists approximately 400,000 distinct CDR3 sequences, 41% seen once, with around 12% in the top ten. The V end was cut by 1 base, the J end by 5 bases, with 5 bases between. Looked up from germline, CDR1 is SGHDT and CDR2 is YYEEEE. This CDR3 has 12 residues. This chain links TRBV5-6 with TRBJ2-3; D gene uncertain. Material for sequencing was glioma tissue, nonneoplastic brain tissue, or PBMCs (not recorded which). This TCR came from a human donor with low-grade glioma or glioblastoma, undergoing nonglioma brain surgery, or in good health (not recorded which). The CDR3 DNA reads as TGTGCCAGCAGCTTGTTCGAAGATACGCAGTATTTT. Translation gives CASSLFEDTQYF. Full variable domain (remainder filled in from reference TRBV5-6 and TRBJ2-3): DAGVTQSPTHLIKTRGQQVTLRCSPKSGHDTVSWYQQALGQGPQFIFQYYEEEERQRGNFPDRFSGHQFPNYSSELNVNALLLGDSALYLCASSLFEDTQYFGPGTRLTVL.